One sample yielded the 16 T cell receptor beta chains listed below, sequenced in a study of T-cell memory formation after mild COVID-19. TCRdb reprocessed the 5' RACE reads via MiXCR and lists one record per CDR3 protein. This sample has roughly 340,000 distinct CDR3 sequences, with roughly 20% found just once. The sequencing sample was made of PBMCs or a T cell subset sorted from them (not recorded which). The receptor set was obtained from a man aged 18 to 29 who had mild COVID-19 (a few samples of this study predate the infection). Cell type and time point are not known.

The CDR3 protein is CASSPGRANYGYTF. The CDR3 nucleotides are TGCGCCAGCAGCCCGGGCAGGGCGAACTATGGCTACACCTTC. V and J are TRBV5-1 and TRBJ1-2; tentatively, D is TRBD1 (5 bases). CDR3 size: 14 residues. Trimming pared 4 bases from V and 2 bases from J, leaving 12 bases between. The V gene's germline CDR1 is SGHRS and CDR2 YFSETQ.

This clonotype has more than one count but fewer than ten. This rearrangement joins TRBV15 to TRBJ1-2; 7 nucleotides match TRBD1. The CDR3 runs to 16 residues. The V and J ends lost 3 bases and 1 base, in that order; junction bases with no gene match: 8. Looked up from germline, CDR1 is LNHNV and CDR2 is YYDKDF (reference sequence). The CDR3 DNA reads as TGTGCCACCAGCAGGGGATCTGGGACAGTTAACTATGGCTACACCTTC. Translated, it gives CATSRGSGTVNYGYTF.

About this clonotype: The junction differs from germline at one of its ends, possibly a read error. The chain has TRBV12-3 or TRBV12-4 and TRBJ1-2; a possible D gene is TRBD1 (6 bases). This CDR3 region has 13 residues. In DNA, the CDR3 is TGTGCCAGCAGTCGACCAGACAGGCTGATGTTGTCCTTC. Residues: CASSRPDRLMLSF.

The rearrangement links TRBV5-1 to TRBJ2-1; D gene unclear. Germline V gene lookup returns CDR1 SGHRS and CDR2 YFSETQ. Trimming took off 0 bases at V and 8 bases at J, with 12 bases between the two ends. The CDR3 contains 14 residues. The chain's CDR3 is CASSLAPPSYEQFF. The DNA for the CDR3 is TGCGCCAGCAGCTTGGCGCCGCCCTCGTATGAGCAGTTCTTC. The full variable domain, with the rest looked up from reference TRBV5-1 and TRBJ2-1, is KAGVTQTPRYLIKTRGQQVTLSCSPISGHRSVSWYQQTPGQGLQFLFEYFSETQRNKGNFPGRFSGRQFSNSRSEMNVSTLELGDSALYLCASSLAPPSYEQFFGPGTRLTVL.

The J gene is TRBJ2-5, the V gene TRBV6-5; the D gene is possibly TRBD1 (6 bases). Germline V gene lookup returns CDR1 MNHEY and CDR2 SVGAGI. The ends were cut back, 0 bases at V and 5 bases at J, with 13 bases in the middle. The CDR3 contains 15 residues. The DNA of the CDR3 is TGTGCCAGCAGTTACTCGCAGGGGATTGCCGAGACCCAGTACTTC. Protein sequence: CASSYSQGIAETQYF.

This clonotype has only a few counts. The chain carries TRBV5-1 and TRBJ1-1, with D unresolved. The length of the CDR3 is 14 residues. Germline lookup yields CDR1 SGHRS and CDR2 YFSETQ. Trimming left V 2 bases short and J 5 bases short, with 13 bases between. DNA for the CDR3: TGCGCCAGCAGCTTCACGGGGATTGGGACTGAAGCTTTCTTT. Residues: CASSFTGIGTEAFF.

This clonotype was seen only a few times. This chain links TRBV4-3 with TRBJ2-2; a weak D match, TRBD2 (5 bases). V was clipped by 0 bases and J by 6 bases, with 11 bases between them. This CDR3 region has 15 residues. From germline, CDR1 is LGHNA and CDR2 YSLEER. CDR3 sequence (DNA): TGCGCCAGCAGCCAAGAGACGGGGAGACCCGGGGAGCTGTTTTTT. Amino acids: CASSQETGRPGELFF.

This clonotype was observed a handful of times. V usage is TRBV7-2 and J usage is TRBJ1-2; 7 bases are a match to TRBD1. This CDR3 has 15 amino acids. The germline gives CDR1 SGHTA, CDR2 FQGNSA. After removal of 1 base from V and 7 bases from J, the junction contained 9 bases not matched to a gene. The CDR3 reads CASSLGTSGTVGYTF. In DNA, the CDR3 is TGTGCCAGCAGCTTAGGGACTTCCGGGACAGTTGGCTACACCTTC.

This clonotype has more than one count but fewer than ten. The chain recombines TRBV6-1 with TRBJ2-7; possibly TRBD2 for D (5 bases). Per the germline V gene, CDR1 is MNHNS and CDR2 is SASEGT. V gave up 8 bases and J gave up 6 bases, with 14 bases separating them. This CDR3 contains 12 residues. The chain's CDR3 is CASATTAGEQYF. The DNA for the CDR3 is TGTGCCAGCGCGACCACGGCGGGCGAGCAGTACTTC.

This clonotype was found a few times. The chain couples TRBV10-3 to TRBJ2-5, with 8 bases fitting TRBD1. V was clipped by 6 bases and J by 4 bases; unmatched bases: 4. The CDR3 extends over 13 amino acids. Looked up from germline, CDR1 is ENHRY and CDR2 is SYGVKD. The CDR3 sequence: CAIRGGQAETQYF. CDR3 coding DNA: TGTGCCATCAGGGGGGGACAGGCAGAGACCCAGTACTTC.

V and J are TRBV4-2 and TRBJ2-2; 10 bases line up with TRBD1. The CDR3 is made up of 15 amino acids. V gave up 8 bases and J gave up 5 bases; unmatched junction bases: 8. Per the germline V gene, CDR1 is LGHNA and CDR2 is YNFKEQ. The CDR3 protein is CASRSDRGRTGELFF. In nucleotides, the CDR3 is TGTGCCAGCCGCTCCGACAGGGGGCGGACCGGGGAGCTGTTTTTT.

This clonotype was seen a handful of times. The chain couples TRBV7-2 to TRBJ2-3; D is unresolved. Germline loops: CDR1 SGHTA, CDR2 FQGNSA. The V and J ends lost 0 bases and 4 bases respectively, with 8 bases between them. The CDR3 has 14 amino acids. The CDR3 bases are TGTGCCAGCAGCTTAGCTGGGTACGCAGATACGCAGTATTTT. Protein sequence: CASSLAGYADTQYF.

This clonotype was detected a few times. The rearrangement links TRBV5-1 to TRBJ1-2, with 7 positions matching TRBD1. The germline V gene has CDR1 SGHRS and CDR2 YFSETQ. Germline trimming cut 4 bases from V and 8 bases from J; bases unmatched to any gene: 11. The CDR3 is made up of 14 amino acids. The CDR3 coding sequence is TGCGCCAGCAGCCCCGGAGAGGGGGCGCGGGGCTACACCTTC. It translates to CASSPGEGARGYTF.

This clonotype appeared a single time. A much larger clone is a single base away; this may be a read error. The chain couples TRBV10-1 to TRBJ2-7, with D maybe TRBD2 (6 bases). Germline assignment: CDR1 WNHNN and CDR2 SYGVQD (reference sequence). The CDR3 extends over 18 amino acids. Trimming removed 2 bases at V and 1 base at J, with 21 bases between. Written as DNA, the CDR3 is TGCGCCAGCAGTGAGACGGGGGACTTTCCTAGTGGTTCCTACGAGCAGTACTTC. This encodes CASSETGDFPSGSYEQYF.

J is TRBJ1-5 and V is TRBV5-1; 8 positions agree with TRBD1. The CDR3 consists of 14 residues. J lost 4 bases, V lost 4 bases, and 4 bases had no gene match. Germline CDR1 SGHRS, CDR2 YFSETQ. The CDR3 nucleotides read TGCGCCAGCAGCGACGGACAGGGAAATCAGCCCCAGCATTTT. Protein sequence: CASSDGQGNQPQHF. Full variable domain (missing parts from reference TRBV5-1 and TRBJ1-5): KAGVTQTPRYLIKTRGQQVTLSCSPISGHRSVSWYQQTPGQGLQFLFEYFSETQRNKGNFPGRFSGRQFSNSRSEMNVSTLELGDSALYLCASSDGQGNQPQHFGDGTRLSIL.

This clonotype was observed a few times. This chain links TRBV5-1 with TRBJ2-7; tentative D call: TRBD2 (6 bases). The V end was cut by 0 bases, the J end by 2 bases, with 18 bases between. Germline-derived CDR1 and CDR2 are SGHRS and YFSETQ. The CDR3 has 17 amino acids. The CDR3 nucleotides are TGCGCCAGCAGCTTGGGCGGAGGGGCGACTACAACCTACGAGCAGTACTTC. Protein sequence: CASSLGGGATTTYEQYF.